By share, the clone carrying this TCR beta chain ranks as medium-sized. The data were obtained in a study of T cell clones after liver transplantation. The J segment lost 0 bases and the V segment lost 6 bases, leaving 7 bases of the junction unmatched. Per the germline V gene, CDR1 is SNHLY and CDR2 is FYNNEI. The CDR3 is 15 residues long. Libraries were prepared by immunoSEQ multiplex PCR; TCRdb keeps only in-frame clonotypes and omits some of them. The sample consists of about 7,900 clones, roughly 80% of them appearing once. V and J are TRBV2 and TRBJ1-2, with 7 bases identical to TRBD1. This clonotype originated in a human donor who received a liver transplant. This specimen was CD8+ T cells from blood, taken before liver transplant. CDR3 DNA sequence: TGTGCCAGCAGCGGACAGGACCGCTCTAACTATGGCTACACCTTC. Its protein product is CASSGQDRSNYGYTF.